The clone carrying this T cell receptor (beta chain) ranks as medium-sized in terms of frequency. About 39,000 genome equivalents of blood DNA were amplified for TRB. Multiplex touch-down PCR amplified TRB using TRB-A and TRB-B pools in one tube. TCRdb reprocessed the multiplex PCR reads; each CDR3 protein has one entry and no DNA is given. Its table records some 7,200 distinct CDR3 sequences. The sample comes from a study of T cell clusters in autoimmune cytopenias. These same data were also listed under a study on T cell repertoires in aging, cancer and after chemotherapy.

Specimen: peripheral blood. The TCR was taken from a human donor in good health.

Here the CDR3 reads CASLGQVDEKLFF. The rearrangement links TRBV6-1 to TRBJ1-4; the TRBD1 assignment by TCRdb is unverifiable without DNA. The CDR3 sequence is 13 residues long. Germline CDR1 reads MNHNS; CDR2 reads SASEGT.